Listed below are T cell receptor beta chains from one sample, sequenced in a study of T cell responses to AZD1222 COVID-19 vaccine. TCRdb keeps only in-frame clones here, not all; method: immunoSEQ multiplex PCR. The sample carries 150,000 to 200,000 clones, just over 90% recorded once. This specimen consisted of peripheral blood, obtained on day 0 of AZD1222 vaccination. These receptors were obtained from an adult in good health. CDR3s include the opening cysteine and the closing phenylalanine or tryptophan. Each record gives: V gene, CDR3 protein.

TRBV18 | CASSPPGTGGTDTQYF
TRBV6-6 | CASSPRVGGQPQHF
TRBV30 | CAWSRNGRYTGELFF
TRBV5-4 | CASSLTPETQYF
TRBV5-4 | CASSLRDSSYEQYF
TRBV30 | CAWSGVGGMNGYTF
TRBV7-2 | CASSLDPDSYGYTF
TRBV5-4 | CASSPPGATEAFF
TRBV6-5 | CASRGTGAGNTIYF
TRBV7-2 | CASSLMARGSGTEAFF
TRBV10-1 | CASSRTGSAYEQYF
TRBV13 | CASSERHFGYTF
TRBV2 | CASSELATFYGYTF
TRBV19 | CASSMIQGESPLHF
TRBV7-8 | CASSFYGAEPQHF
TRBV7-9 | CASSLGMGRQFF
TRBV25-1 | CASSEGVSGSGYEQYF
TRBV7-6 | CASSPTTSDTQYF
TRBV19 | CASSIGAANYGYTF
TRBV3-1/TRBV3-2 | CASSQGQANTEAFF
TRBV27 | CASRLGTEYGYTF
TRBV27 | CASSLSLPAHYGYTF
TRBV6-1 | CASSEMVWDYLDGYTF
TRBV27 | CASSFFAGRNTGELFF
TRBV6-6 | CASSYSTGGGYTF
TRBV7-9 | CASSPRTGNYGYTF
TRBV10-2 | CASTEGAGASYNEQFF
TRBV6-5 | CASSQSGGYTF
TRBV19 | CASTGQSKNTEAFF
TRBV7-9 | CASSYGMQGSTEAFF
TRBV15 | CATSLGGAYEQYF
TRBV5-1 | CASSSNPGTSGTYSYEQYF
TRBV12-5 | CASGLPRAGGSADTQYF
TRBV5-5 | CASSGTSSGANVLTF
TRBV30 | CALSQDRGYTF
TRBV5-4 | CASSFNRGKETQYF
TRBV11-2 | CASSQGQGIRNTIYF
TRBV19 | CASNPRRLSNANYGYTF
TRBV11-2 | CASSLWAGKENTIYF
TRBV30 | CAWTSGRGATDTQYF
TRBV5-1 | CASSIGQGADTQYF
TRBV16 | CASSQSEGVNYGYTF
TRBV27 | CASSLWAGTNEKLFF
TRBV18 | CASSRREAPDTQYF
TRBV30 | CAWSARGGIPFYGYTF
TRBV18 | CASSPFEPGLAQETQYF
TRBV6-5 | CASSYISLSDTQYF
TRBV15 | CATQGGAGRGYTF
TRBV6-1 | CASSEAYRDLDSGANVLTF
TRBV6-4 | CASSDSGGTTDTQYF
TRBV7-9 | CASSLGGLAGEYNEQFF
TRBV5-6 | CASSWGDTEAFF